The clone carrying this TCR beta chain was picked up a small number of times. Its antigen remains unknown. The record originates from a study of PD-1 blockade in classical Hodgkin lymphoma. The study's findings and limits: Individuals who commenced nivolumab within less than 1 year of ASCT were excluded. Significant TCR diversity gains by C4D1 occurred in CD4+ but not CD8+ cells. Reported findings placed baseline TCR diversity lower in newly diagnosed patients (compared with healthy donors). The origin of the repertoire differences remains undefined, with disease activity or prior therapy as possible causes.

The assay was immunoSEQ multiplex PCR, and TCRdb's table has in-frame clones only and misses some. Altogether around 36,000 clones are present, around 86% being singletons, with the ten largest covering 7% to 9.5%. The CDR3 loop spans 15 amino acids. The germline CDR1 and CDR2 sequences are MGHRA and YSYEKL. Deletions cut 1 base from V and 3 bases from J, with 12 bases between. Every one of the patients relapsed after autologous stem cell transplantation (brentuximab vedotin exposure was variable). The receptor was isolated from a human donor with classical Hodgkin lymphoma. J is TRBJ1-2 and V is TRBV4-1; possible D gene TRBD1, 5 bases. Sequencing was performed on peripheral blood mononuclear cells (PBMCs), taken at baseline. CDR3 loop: CASSQVSRVDYGYTF. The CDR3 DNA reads TGCGCCAGCAGCCAAGTCTCCAGGGTCGACTATGGCTACACCTTC.